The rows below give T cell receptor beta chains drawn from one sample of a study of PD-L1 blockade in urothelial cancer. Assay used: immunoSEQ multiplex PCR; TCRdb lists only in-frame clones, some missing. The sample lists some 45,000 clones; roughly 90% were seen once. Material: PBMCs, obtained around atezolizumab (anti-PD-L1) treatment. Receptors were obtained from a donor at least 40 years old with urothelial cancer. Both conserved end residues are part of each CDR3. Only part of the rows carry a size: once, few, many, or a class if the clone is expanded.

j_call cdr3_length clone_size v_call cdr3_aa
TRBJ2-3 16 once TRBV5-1 CASSLGSSGSTDTQYF
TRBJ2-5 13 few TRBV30 CAGTLAGGETQYF
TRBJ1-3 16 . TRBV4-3 CASSQAQGSSGNTIYF
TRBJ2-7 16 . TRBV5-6 CASSPRLGGRAYGQYF
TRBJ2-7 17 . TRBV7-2 CASSLVVGSGRVDEQYF
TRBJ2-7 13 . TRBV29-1 CSVEGHGEYEQYF
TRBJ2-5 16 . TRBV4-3 CASSQNRAGAGETQYF
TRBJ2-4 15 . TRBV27 CASSDRGLAKNIQYF
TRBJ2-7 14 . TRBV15 CATSRLARPYEQYF
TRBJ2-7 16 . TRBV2 CASSDRKGGGFYEQYF
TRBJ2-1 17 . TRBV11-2 CASSPNRRDPQGNEQFF
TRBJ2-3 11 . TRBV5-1 CASTRGDTQYF
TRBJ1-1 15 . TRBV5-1 CASSPGTTRNTEAFF
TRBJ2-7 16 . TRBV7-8 CASSLRLGTGGYEQYF
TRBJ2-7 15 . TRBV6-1 CASRRGGQGVYEQYF
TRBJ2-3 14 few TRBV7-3 CASSLRRGADTQYF
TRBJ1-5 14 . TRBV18 CASSPLEGAQPQHF
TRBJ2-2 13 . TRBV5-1 CASSSRGTGELFF
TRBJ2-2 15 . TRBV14 CASRAGGARTGELFF
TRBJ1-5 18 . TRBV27 CASSSPAPTGRSNQPQHF
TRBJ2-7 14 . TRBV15 CATSRPDREGEQYF
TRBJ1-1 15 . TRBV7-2 CASSLSGVMNTEAFF
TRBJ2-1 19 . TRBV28 CASSTGQGVSFSKYNEQFF
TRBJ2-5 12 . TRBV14 CASSPSGETQYF
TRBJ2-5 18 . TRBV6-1 CASSEFPGLAGGRETQYF
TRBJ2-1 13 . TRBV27 CASSLVGSNEQFF
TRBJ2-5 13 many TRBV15 CATSSSAGETQYF
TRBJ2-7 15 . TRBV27 CASSSPRGGTYEQYF
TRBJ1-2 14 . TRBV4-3 CASSRGQAQGGYTF
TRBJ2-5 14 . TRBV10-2 CASSEWGDWETQYF
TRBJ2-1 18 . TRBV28 CASSGPRGGRTGYNEQFF
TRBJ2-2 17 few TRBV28 CASSLGGLASDTGELFF
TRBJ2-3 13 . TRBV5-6 CASSPTGTDTQYF
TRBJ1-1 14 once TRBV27 CASTPTGGSTEAFF